The 30 T cell receptor beta chains below were found in one sample sequenced in a study of blood T cell repertoires in COVID-19. Clones were read by immunoSEQ multiplex PCR, and TCRdb kept only the in-frame ones, dropping some. The top ten hold around 15% of the sample, which has tens of thousands of clones, around 82% seen once. Sequencing was carried out using peripheral blood. Every receptor here comes from a man older than 75 with active COVID-19.

This chain uses TRBV19 with TRBJ2-6; D gene ambiguous. The CDR3 extends over 16 amino acids. Trimming took 1 base from V and 1 from J, leaving 8 bases between them. The germline V gene encodes CDR1 LNHDA and CDR2 SQIVND (reference sequence). For the CDR3, the DNA is TGTGCCAGTAGTATAGTAGACGGGTCTGGGGCCAACGTCCTGACTTTC. Encoded protein: CASSIVDGSGANVLTF.

This chain uses TRBV18 with TRBJ1-1; D possibly corresponds to TRBD1 (6 bases). Germline V gene sequence: CDR1 KGHSH, CDR2 LQKENI. This CDR3 has 14 residues. Deletions cut 6 bases from V and 5 bases from J, with 16 bases between. The CDR3, as DNA: TGTGCCAGCTCTCTACAGGGAGTGAGGACTGAAGCTTTCTTT. Amino acid sequence: CASSLQGVRTEAFF. Looking up the rest from reference TRBV18 and TRBJ1-1 gives the full variable domain: NAGVMQNPRHLVRRRGQEARLRCSPMKGHSHVYWYRQLPEEGLKFMVYLQKENIIDESGMPKERFSAEFPKEGPSILRIQQVVRGDSAAYFCASSLQGVRTEAFFGQGTRLTVV.

The rearrangement links TRBV7-2 to TRBJ2-7, with 9 bases that match TRBD2. Trimming removed 4 bases from V and 3 bases from J; junction bases left unmatched: 13. CDR1 SGHTA and CDR2 FQGNSA come from the germline V gene. The CDR3 contains 17 residues. CDR3 loop: CASSSLTLAGVVYEQYF. CDR3 coding DNA: TGTGCCAGCAGCTCCCTGACCTTAGCGGGAGTCGTCTACGAGCAGTACTTC. Complete variable domain (other parts from reference TRBV7-2 and TRBJ2-7): GAGVSQSPSNKVTEKGKDVELRCDPISGHTALYWYRQSLGQGLEFLIYFQGNSAPDKSGLPSDRFSAERTGGSVSTLTIQRTQQEDSAVYLCASSSLTLAGVVYEQYFGPGTRLTVT.

The chain uses TRBV12-5 and TRBJ2-3; 7 bases are shared with TRBD2. CDR1 is LGHNT and CDR2 is FRNRAP in the germline V gene. This CDR3 is 13 amino acids long. The V segment lost 5 bases and the J segment 3 bases; nucleotides outside the gene matches: 2. CDR3 nucleotide sequence: TGTGCTAGTGGTGAGGGAGGGACAGATACGCAGTATTTT. It encodes CASGEGGTDTQYF.

The gene calls are TRBV12-3 or TRBV12-4 and TRBJ1-4, with a possible D match to TRBD1 (5 bases). The CDR3 sequence is 13 residues long. Trimming left V 4 bases short and J 7 bases short, with 10 bases between. CDR3 residues: CASSSGVGEKLFF. The CDR3 DNA is TGTGCCAGCAGTTCGGGGGTTGGTGAAAAACTGTTTTTT.

V is TRBV9 and J is TRBJ1-3; D perhaps matches TRBD1 (5 bases). V lost 2 bases and J lost 0, with 15 bases in between. Germline values: CDR1 SGDLS, CDR2 YYNGEE. This CDR3 spans 17 amino acids. CDR3 sequence (DNA): TGTGCCAGCAGCGTCCGCGAGGGAGGGGTCTCTGGAAACACCATATATTTT. Its protein product is CASSVREGGVSGNTIYF.

Here the CDR3 DNA reads TGTGCCAGCACCAATTCCCCGGGAAGGAACACTGAAGCTTTCTTT. The encoded protein is CASTNSPGRNTEAFF. This chain joins TRBV7-3 and TRBJ1-1; D gene ambiguous. In germline, CDR1 is SGHTA, CDR2 FQGTGA. The CDR3 is 15 amino acids. Trimming stripped 7 bases from V and 1 base from J, with 16 bases between.

The genes are TRBV6-2 or TRBV6-3 and TRBJ1-2, with 10 bases lining up with TRBD1. The junction had 3 bases not matched to a gene; V was cut back by 0 bases and J by 8 bases. CDR1 is MNHEY and CDR2 is SVGEGT in the germline V gene. The CDR3 runs 14 residues. The CDR3 spells CASSYSMTGGGYTF. For the CDR3, the DNA is TGTGCCAGCAGTTACTCCATGACAGGGGGCGGCTACACCTTC.

This clone showed up just once. The chain employs TRBV15 and TRBJ2-7; 9 nucleotides match TRBD1. Germline V lookup: CDR1 LNHNV, CDR2 YYDKDF (reference sequence). With 3 bases clipped from V and 0 bases from J, the junction kept 6 bases outside the gene matches. This CDR3 contains 16 residues. This CDR3 reads CATSSVPGQGSYEQYF. CDR3 sequence (DNA): TGTGCCACCAGCAGTGTACCGGGACAGGGCTCCTACGAGCAGTACTTC.

This clone occurred once. The CDR3 region has the DNA TGTGCCAGCAGCTTGGGACAGGGGAATTCACCCCTCCACTTT. Translated, it gives CASSLGQGNSPLHF. The V gene is TRBV3-1 (or the pseudogene TRBV3-2), the J gene TRBJ1-6, with TRBD1 matching over 10 bases. Per the germline V gene, CDR1 is LGHDT and CDR2 is YNNKEL (reference sequence). The V gene end was trimmed by 5 bases and the J gene end by 7 bases; junction bases not matched to a gene: 2. CDR3 length equals 14 residues.

This clone came up a few times. The chain links TRBV6-2 or TRBV6-3 to TRBJ2-5; no firm D call. V lost 5 bases, J lost 2 bases, and 9 bases lay in between. Germline CDR1 reads MNHEY; CDR2 reads SVGEGT. This CDR3 has 13 amino acids. The CDR3 sequence is CASSRLVQETQYF. Here the CDR3 DNA reads TGTGCCAGCAGTAGGCTAGTTCAAGAGACCCAGTACTTC.

The V and J genes are TRBV6-5 and TRBJ2-7; D perhaps matches TRBD1 (6 bases). This CDR3 contains 15 residues. The germline gives CDR1 MNHEY, CDR2 SVGAGI. The ends were cut back, 7 bases at V and 2 bases at J, with 18 bases in the middle. CDR3 residues: CASILRLGATYEQYF. In DNA, the CDR3 is TGTGCCAGCATCCTACGGTTGGGGGCAACCTACGAGCAGTACTTC.

The chain joins TRBV6-1 to TRBJ2-7; weak D call: TRBD1 (5 bases). CDR1 and CDR2 (germline): MNHNS, SASEGT. This CDR3 region has 15 residues. Deletions cut 3 bases from V and 1 base from J, with 13 bases between. The CDR3 DNA sequence: TGTGCCAGCAGTGATAGACAGTTTGGGTCCTACGAGCAGTACTTC. This encodes CASSDRQFGSYEQYF.

A few counts support this clone. The chain links TRBV19 to TRBJ2-1; the match to TRBD2 covers 14 bases. This CDR3 contains 19 residues. V was clipped by 4 bases and J by 0 bases; unmatched bases: 8. Germline V gene sequence: CDR1 LNHDA, CDR2 SQIVND (reference sequence). The CDR3 nucleotides are TGTGCCAGTAGTACCCCGGGACTAGCGGGAGTCAACTCCTACAATGAGCAGTTCTTC. Translated, it gives CASSTPGLAGVNSYNEQFF.

V gene TRBV15 combines with J gene TRBJ2-5, with TRBD2 matching over 8 bases. The germline gives CDR1 LNHNV, CDR2 YYDKDF (reference sequence). CDR3 length: 16 residues. V lost 1 base to trimming and J lost 2 bases; unmatched junction nucleotides: 6. CDR3 DNA sequence: TGTGCCACCAGCAGAGGGGTAGCGGGATTACAAGAGACCCAGTACTTC. It specifies CATSRGVAGLQETQYF.

V gene TRBV29-1 combines with J gene TRBJ2-7; 7 bases map to TRBD1. This CDR3 comprises 14 residues. J lost 1 base, V lost 2 bases, and 5 bases had no gene match. Per the germline V gene, CDR1 is SQVTM and CDR2 is ANQGSEA. The CDR3 here is CSVESRQGSYEQYF. Written as DNA, the CDR3 is TGCAGCGTTGAAAGCCGACAGGGTTCCTACGAGCAGTACTTC.

CDR3 DNA sequence: TGTGCCAGCAGCCCCCAGGGCGCCCATTACAATGAGCAGTTCTTC. Its protein product is CASSPQGAHYNEQFF. The chain links TRBV5-6 to TRBJ2-1; tentatively, D is TRBD1 (5 bases). V was trimmed by 4 bases and J by 4 bases, leaving 15 bases between them. The CDR3 runs 15 residues. The germline V gene has CDR1 SGHDT and CDR2 YYEEEE.

This clone was found a few times. The rearrangement links TRBV5-1 to TRBJ2-7, with 7 bases matching TRBD1. The V and J ends lost 5 bases and 2 bases, in that order; junction bases with no gene match: 4. The CDR3 is 13 amino acids. Per germline, CDR1 SGHRS and CDR2 YFSETQ. CDR3 nucleotides: TGCGCCAGCAGTGACAGGGTAGCCTACGAGCAGTACTTC. It yields the protein CASSDRVAYEQYF.

The rearrangement links TRBV2 to TRBJ1-1, with D hard to call. The CDR3 runs to 14 residues. V dropped 5 bases and J dropped 2 bases, with 12 bases sitting between them. Germline assignment: CDR1 SNHLY and CDR2 FYNNEI. CDR3 region: CASSYKFENTEAFF. CDR3 in DNA: TGTGCCAGCAGTTACAAATTTGAAAACACTGAAGCTTTCTTT. The full variable domain, in which reference TRBV2 and TRBJ1-1 provide the parts outside the CDR3, is EPEVTQTPSHQVTQMGQEVILRCVPISNHLYFYWYRQILGQKVEFLVSFYNNEISEKSEIFDDQFSVERPDGSNFTLKIRSTKLEDSAMYFCASSYKFENTEAFFGQGTRLTVV.

This rearrangement joins TRBV7-2 to TRBJ2-2, with D perhaps matching TRBD2 (5 bases). The CDR3 length is 16 residues. Germline assignment: CDR1 SGHTA and CDR2 FQGNSA. Deletions cut 2 bases from V and 1 base from J, with 11 bases between. CDR3 DNA: TGTGCCAGCAGCTTATTAGGCCGGGGGAACACCGGGGAGCTGTTTTTT. This encodes CASSLLGRGNTGELFF.

The CDR3 DNA reads TGCAGCGTTGCTGCTGCGTCCGGGAGTGTTGGGACCGGGGAGCTGTTTTTT. It specifies CSVAAASGSVGTGELFF. The chain recombines TRBV29-1 with TRBJ2-2; the D gene is possibly TRBD2 (6 bases). CDR3 size: 17 residues. Germline loops: CDR1 SQVTM, CDR2 ANQGSEA. V dropped 4 bases and J dropped 5 bases, with 23 bases sitting between them.

This chain links TRBV24-1 with TRBJ2-3; maybe TRBD1 (6 bases). Germline values: CDR1 KGHDR, CDR2 SFDVKD. This CDR3 has 15 residues. V was shortened by 4 bases and J by 5 bases, with 15 bases between the two germline ends. This chain's CDR3 is CATSDQAGAVDTQYF. CDR3 sequence (DNA): TGTGCCACCAGTGACCAAGCAGGGGCGGTAGATACGCAGTATTTT.

The chain couples TRBV28 to TRBJ2-5; no definite D call. CDR1 and CDR2 from the germline V gene are MDHEN and SYDVKM. The CDR3 has 16 amino acids. V shed 5 bases and J shed 5 bases, with 21 bases lying between them. The CDR3 nucleotides are TGTGCCAGCAGTCCCTCAACTCCAATCCTCCGGGAGACCCAGTACTTC. Translated, it gives CASSPSTPILRETQYF.

The genes are TRBV29-1 and TRBJ1-1; 8 bases agree with TRBD1. There are 16 residues in the CDR3. Germline-derived CDR1 and CDR2 are SQVTM and ANQGSEA. Germline trimming cut 0 bases from V and 7 bases from J; bases unmatched to any gene: 13. The CDR3 loop reads CSVEDLWERQGNEAFF. The CDR3, as DNA: TGCAGCGTTGAAGATCTTTGGGAGAGACAGGGGAATGAAGCTTTCTTT.

This clone turned up a few times. The V and J genes are TRBV30 and TRBJ2-1; TRBD2 matches 8 bases. Trimming at V came to 2 bases and at J to 5 bases, leaving 11 bases not matched to a gene. The CDR3 runs 16 residues. CDR1 and CDR2 from the germline V gene are GTSNPN and SVGIG (reference sequence). The CDR3 is CAWSRRGFSGNNEQFF. The CDR3 nucleotides read TGTGCCTGGAGTCGGCGGGGCTTTAGCGGGAACAATGAGCAGTTCTTC.

This clone occurred once. V and J are TRBV28 and TRBJ2-7, with 8 bases lining up with TRBD2. Germline CDR1 reads MDHEN; CDR2 reads SYDVKM. The CDR3 contains 15 residues. The V gene end was trimmed by 2 bases and the J gene end by 2 bases; junction bases not matched to a gene: 5. In nucleotides, the CDR3 is TGTGCCAGCAGTTTAGGACCGGGAGGGGCCTACGAGCAGTACTTC. This codes for CASSLGPGGAYEQYF.

The rearrangement links TRBV19 to TRBJ1-1, with D perhaps TRBD1 (5 bases). The germline V and J ends were trimmed by 4 bases and 1 base, with 7 bases remaining between them. Germline V lookup: CDR1 LNHDA, CDR2 SQIVND (reference sequence). CDR3 size: 13 residues. The CDR3 is CASSTGGNTEAFF. In DNA form, the CDR3 reads TGTGCCAGTAGTACCGGGGGGAACACTGAAGCTTTCTTT. The full variable domain, its missing parts supplied by reference TRBV19 and TRBJ1-1, is DGGITQSPKYLFRKEGQNVTLSCEQNLNHDAMYWYRQDPGQGLRLIYYSQIVNDFQKGDIAEGYSVSREKKESFPLTVTSAQKNPTAFYLCASSTGGNTEAFFGQGTRLTVV.

The chain recombines TRBV19 with TRBJ2-7; D uncertain. The CDR3 covers 13 residues. Looked up from germline, CDR1 is LNHDA and CDR2 is SQIVND (reference sequence). The V and J ends lost 6 bases and 3 bases respectively, with 12 bases between them. CDR3 region: CASSQIRNYEQYF. The CDR3 DNA follows: TGTGCCAGTAGCCAGATTCGAAACTACGAGCAGTACTTC.

The chain joins TRBV19 to TRBJ2-1; D uncertain. Germline V lookup: CDR1 LNHDA, CDR2 SQIVND (reference sequence). V lost 3 bases, J lost 6 bases, and 9 bases lay in between. The CDR3 extends over 13 amino acids. Written as DNA, the CDR3 is TGTGCCAGTAGTATCCTCACGGGCAATGAGCAGTTCTTC. Protein: CASSILTGNEQFF.

The chain combines TRBV14 with TRBJ2-5; 7 bases are a match to TRBD1. Per germline, CDR1 SGHDN and CDR2 FVKESK. This CDR3 is 15 amino acids long. V shed 3 bases and J 2 bases; nucleotides not matched to a gene: 6. CDR3 in amino acids: CASSHQRGRQETQYF. The CDR3 coding sequence is TGTGCCAGCAGCCACCAGAGGGGGCGGCAAGAGACCCAGTACTTC.